The 25 T cell receptor beta chains listed next were all sequenced from one sample in a study of blood T cell repertoires in COVID-19. This table comes from immunoSEQ multiplex PCR, and its TCRdb copy is limited to in-frame clones, with some not included. The sample lists around 340,000 clones; 65% to 90% were seen once. Sequencing was performed on PBMCs or T cells enriched from blood (not recorded which). The receptors derive from a woman in her 40s with acute COVID-19.

This chain uses TRBV6-5 with TRBJ1-2; D is uncertain. Germline values: CDR1 MNHEY, CDR2 SVGAGI. V was clipped by 6 bases and J by 5 bases, with 19 bases between them. This CDR3 is built from 15 residues. CDR3 residues: CASSSILGMPYGYTF. Written as DNA, the CDR3 is TGTGCCAGCAGCTCCATTCTCGGGATGCCTTATGGCTACACCTTC.

On this clone itself: The sample holds other DNA sequences that translate to the same CDR3. The gene calls are TRBV18 and TRBJ1-1, with 10 bases matching TRBD1. Trimming removed 6 bases from V and 5 bases from J; junction bases left unmatched: 9. The CDR3 contains 15 residues. Germline CDR1 KGHSH, CDR2 LQKENI. The CDR3 loop is CASSPDRGRWTEAFF. For the CDR3, the DNA is TGTGCCAGCTCCCCCGACAGGGGGCGTTGGACTGAAGCTTTCTTT. The full variable domain, rest sourced from reference TRBV18 and TRBJ1-1, is NAGVMQNPRHLVRRRGQEARLRCSPMKGHSHVYWYRQLPEEGLKFMVYLQKENIIDESGMPKERFSAEFPKEGPSILRIQQVVRGDSAAYFCASSPDRGRWTEAFFGQGTRLTVV.

The J gene is TRBJ2-7, the V gene TRBV23-1, with D tentatively TRBD1 (8 bases). TRBV23-1 is an ORF, and what it does is uncertain. Trimming took off 4 bases at V and 2 bases at J, with 21 bases between the two ends. This CDR3 is 17 amino acids long. This CDR3 is CASSPFGQGLNTYEQYF. CDR3 nucleotide sequence: TGCGCCAGCAGTCCCTTTGGACAGGGACTAAATACCTACGAGCAGTACTTC.

V gene TRBV6-5 combines with J gene TRBJ2-3, with D uncertain. The CDR3 contains 15 residues. The germline V gene has CDR1 MNHEY and CDR2 SVGAGI. V lost 6 bases and J lost 5, with 18 bases in between. The CDR3 DNA reads TGTGCCAGCAGCACCGACCGGAGCACGGGAGATACGCAGTATTTT. Translation gives CASSTDRSTGDTQYF.

This clone has only a few counts. For the CDR3, the DNA is TGTGCCAGCAGCTTTTCCCGCAGGGAGGGCACTGAAGCTTTCTTT. Translating gives CASSFSRREGTEAFF. J is TRBJ1-1 and V is TRBV7-2, with D possibly TRBD1 on 5 matching bases. Germline-derived CDR1 and CDR2 are SGHTA and FQGNSA. The length of the CDR3 is 15 residues. Trimming pared 3 bases from V and 4 bases from J, leaving 15 bases between.

The chain carries TRBV6-5 and TRBJ1-2, with 9 positions matching TRBD1. Germline lookup yields CDR1 MNHEY and CDR2 SVGAGI. The V and J ends lost 7 bases and 2 bases, in that order; junction bases with no gene match: 8. This CDR3 region has 15 residues. CDR3 amino acids: CASTRGQGLNYGYTF. The DNA of the CDR3 is TGTGCCAGCACCCGGGGACAGGGACTCAACTATGGCTACACCTTC.

The table lists this clone with a few counts. V and J are TRBV6-1 and TRBJ1-5, with a possible D match to TRBD1 (5 bases). Germline lookup yields CDR1 MNHNS and CDR2 SASEGT. The V gene lost 2 bases and the J gene lost 2 bases, with 13 bases spanning the gap. The CDR3 is 16 amino acids. The CDR3 nucleotides are TGTGCCAGCAGTGAAAGGGCAGGGAAAGGCAATCAGCCCCAGCATTTT. This codes for CASSERAGKGNQPQHF.

The J gene is TRBJ2-1, the V gene TRBV21-1; TRBD2, the D gene given by the table, was not confirmed from the DNA. TRBV21-1 is termed a pseudogene. The CDR3 is made up of 17 amino acids. The CDR3 sequence: CASSKAWGGSTYNEQFF. CDR3 nucleotides: TGTGCCAGCAGCAAAGCGTGGGGGGGGTCGACCTACAATGAGCAGTTCTTC.

This chain links TRBV9 with TRBJ2-3, with 9 bases matching TRBD2. Losses at the gene ends were 0 bases for V and 2 bases for J; bases not matched to a gene: 7. The germline CDR1 and CDR2 sequences are SGDLS and YYNGEE. This CDR3 has 17 residues. This CDR3 reads CASSVVGSGGPTDTQYF. Written as DNA, the CDR3 is TGTGCCAGCAGCGTAGTGGGTAGCGGGGGCCCCACAGATACGCAGTATTTT.

The V call is TRBV4-3, the J call TRBJ1-1; TRBD1 agrees at 11 bases. The CDR3 length is 16 residues. The V segment lost 5 bases and the J segment 1 base; nucleotides outside the gene matches: 6. Germline CDR1 and CDR2: LGHNA and YSLEER. This CDR3 reads CASSFGQGAENTEAFF. DNA for the CDR3: TGCGCCAGCAGCTTCGGACAGGGGGCCGAGAACACTGAAGCTTTCTTT.

The chain recombines TRBV29-1 with TRBJ1-1; 8 bases line up with TRBD1. CDR1 and CDR2 (germline): SQVTM, ANQGSEA. The CDR3 covers 11 residues. Germline trimming cut 7 bases from V and 4 bases from J; bases unmatched to any gene: 2. CDR3 amino acids: CSADRGTEAFF. The CDR3 DNA follows: TGCAGCGCCGACAGGGGCACTGAAGCTTTCTTT.

The V gene is TRBV3-1 (or the pseudogene TRBV3-2), the J gene TRBJ1-1; D possibly corresponds to TRBD1 (6 bases). Deletions cut 1 base from V and 4 bases from J, with 10 bases between. Germline assignment: CDR1 LGHDT and CDR2 YNNKEL (reference sequence). The CDR3 has 14 residues. The CDR3 sequence: CASSQVAGATEAFF. For the CDR3, the DNA is TGTGCCAGCAGCCAAGTAGCGGGGGCCACTGAAGCTTTCTTT.

The V call is TRBV6-2 or TRBV6-3, the J call TRBJ1-6; D unclear. V gave up 6 bases and J gave up 14 bases, with 8 bases separating them. Per germline, CDR1 MNHEY and CDR2 SVGEGT. The CDR3 is 10 amino acids. The CDR3 protein is CASSETTLHF. The CDR3 region has the DNA TGTGCCAGCAGCGAGACAACCCTCCACTTT.

The genes are TRBV2 and TRBJ1-2; possible D gene TRBD1, 6 bases. Germline CDR1 is SNHLY and CDR2 is FYNNEI. Trimming shortened V by 3 bases and J by 3 bases, and 8 bases separated the two germline ends. The CDR3 extends over 13 amino acids. The CDR3: CASSDRGYYGYTF. CDR3 DNA sequence: TGTGCCAGCAGTGACAGGGGCTACTATGGCTACACCTTC.

The rearrangement links TRBV7-9 to TRBJ1-4, with TRBD1 identical over 9 bases. Germline V gene data show CDR1 as SEHNR and CDR2 as FQNEAQ (reference sequence). CDR3 size: 15 residues. The trim removed 5 bases at V and 4 bases at J, leaving 5 bases unmatched. DNA of the CDR3: TGTGCCAGCAGCGGGGGGACAGGGCATAATGAAAAACTGTTTTTT. This sequence encodes CASSGGTGHNEKLFF.

In this sample, this clone turned up a few times. V gene TRBV7-6 combines with J gene TRBJ1-1, with D uncertain. Trimming took off 1 base at V and 1 base at J, with 10 bases between the two ends. The CDR3 extends over 15 amino acids. CDR1 and CDR2 from the germline V gene are SGHVS and FNYEAQ. This chain's CDR3 is CASSLVPGENTEAFF. The DNA for the CDR3 is TGTGCCAGCAGCTTAGTCCCCGGAGAGAACACTGAAGCTTTCTTT. The full variable domain, in which reference TRBV7-6 and TRBJ1-1 provide the parts outside the CDR3, is GAGVSQSPRYKVTKRGQDVALRCDPISGHVSLYWYRQALGQGPEFLTYFNYEAQQDKSGLPNDRFSAERPEGSISTLTIQRTEQRDSAMYRCASSLVPGENTEAFFGQGTRLTVV.

The gene calls are TRBV6-5 and TRBJ1-6; 9 bases line up with TRBD1. The germline V gene encodes CDR1 MNHEY and CDR2 SVGAGI. The J segment lost 10 bases and the V segment lost 4 bases, leaving 11 bases of the junction unmatched. The CDR3 contains 16 residues. CDR3 region: CASSFVGQGVRSPLHF. In DNA, the CDR3 is TGTGCCAGCAGTTTCGTGGGACAGGGAGTAAGATCACCCCTCCACTTT.

This clone was seen a handful of times. This chain joins TRBV7-9 and TRBJ1-3; D is possibly TRBD1 (5 bases). Germline CDR1 reads SEHNR; CDR2 reads FQNEAQ (reference sequence). V was clipped by 5 bases and J by 5 bases, with 19 bases between them. This CDR3 has 16 residues. Here the CDR3 reads CASSPLQGGRRNTIYF. The CDR3 DNA reads TGTGCCAGCAGCCCGCTTCAGGGCGGGAGGAGAAACACCATATATTTT. The whole variable domain, remainder taken from reference TRBV7-9 and TRBJ1-3, is DTGVSQNPRHKITKRGQNVTFRCDPISEHNRLYWYRQTLGQGPEFLTYFQNEAQLEKSRLLSDRFSAERPKGSFSTLEIQRTEQGDSAMYLCASSPLQGGRRNTIYFGEGSWLTVV.

This rearrangement joins TRBV25-1 to TRBJ1-5; D is ambiguous. Germline values: CDR1 MGHDK, CDR2 SYGVNS. Trimming shortened V by 4 bases and J by 6 bases, and 10 bases separated the two germline ends. The CDR3 is 13 residues long. CDR3 protein: CASSGGWGQPQHF. In DNA, the CDR3 is TGTGCCAGCAGTGGAGGGTGGGGTCAGCCCCAGCATTTT. Full variable domain (outside the CDR3, taken from reference TRBV25-1 and TRBJ1-5): EADIYQTPRYLVIGTGKKITLECSQTMGHDKMYWYQQDPGMELHLIHYSYGVNSTEKGDLSSESTVSRIRTEHFPLTLESARPSHTSQYLCASSGGWGQPQHFGDGTRLSIL.

About this clone itself: The sample holds other DNA sequences that translate to the same CDR3. The CDR3 spells CASSYVQGSSYEQYF. CDR3 sequence (DNA): TGTGCCAGCAGTTACGTTCAGGGGAGCTCCTACGAGCAGTACTTC. J is TRBJ2-7 and V is TRBV6-5, with a tentative D call TRBD1 (6 bases). In germline, CDR1 is MNHEY, CDR2 SVGAGI. The CDR3 covers 15 residues. Trimming took 2 bases from V and 0 from J, leaving 11 bases between them.

This rearrangement joins TRBV7-2 to TRBJ2-5, with 13 positions matching TRBD2. After removal of 5 bases from V and 10 bases from J, the junction contained 4 bases not matched to a gene. The germline V gene encodes CDR1 SGHTA and CDR2 FQGNSA. The CDR3 has 13 residues. The CDR3 sequence is CASSRTSGGSQYF. The CDR3 DNA reads TGTGCCAGCAGCCGGACTAGCGGGGGAAGCCAGTACTTC.

V gene TRBV6-5 combines with J gene TRBJ2-7; 9 bases are shared with TRBD2. This CDR3 is built from 14 residues. V was pared by 6 bases and J by 3 bases, with 6 bases of the junction left unmatched. CDR1 and CDR2 (germline): MNHEY, SVGAGI. CDR3 DNA: TGTGCCAGCAGGGCTAGCGGGGTCCTCTACGAGCAGTACTTC. It specifies CASRASGVLYEQYF.

The chain is built from TRBV4-3 and TRBJ1-1, with TRBD1 identical over 7 bases. Trimming took 4 bases from V and 2 from J; bases not matched to a gene: 7. Germline-derived CDR1 and CDR2 are LGHNA and YSLEER. The CDR3 length is 15 residues. The CDR3 DNA reads TGCGCCAGCAGCCCCGGGACAGCCTCTAACACTGAAGCTTTCTTT. Translated: CASSPGTASNTEAFF.

V is TRBV6-1 and J is TRBJ2-3; 10 positions agree with TRBD2. Trimming took 4 bases from V and 0 from J; bases not matched to a gene: 7. In germline, CDR1 is MNHNS, CDR2 SASEGT. The CDR3 consists of 17 residues. The CDR3 region has the DNA TGTGCCAGCAGTGGGAGCGGGGGGGGTGCTAGCACAGATACGCAGTATTTT. Its translation is CASSGSGGGASTDTQYF.

This chain joins TRBV7-9 and TRBJ2-1; 7 nucleotides match TRBD1. With V trimmed by 3 bases and J by 10 bases, 3 bases remained unmatched. The CDR3 is 12 amino acids. From germline, CDR1 is SEHNR and CDR2 FQNEAQ (reference sequence). CDR3 coding DNA: TGTGCCAGCAGCTTCGACAGGGACGAGCAGTTCTTC. Its protein is CASSFDRDEQFF.